These T cell receptor beta chains were read from a single sample in a study of blood T cell repertoires in COVID-19. Here immunoSEQ multiplex PCR was the method, and the copy in TCRdb shows in-frame clones only, minus some. The profile shows approximately 250,000 clones, approximately 83% of them singletons. Sample: peripheral blood. The receptors stem from a human donor in a cohort sampled during active COVID-19. Each CDR3 is given with its conserved first and last residue. The D gene is left open where the match is weak. The size field is filled for only some rows; it gives once, few, many or a size class.

v_gene: TRBV15; d_gene: TRBD1; abundance: NA; j_gene: TRBJ2-1; len: 15; CDR3aa: CATSSLGTGLNEQFF; CDR3nt: TGTGCCACCAGCAGCCTCGGGACAGGGCTCAATGAGCAGTTCTTC
v_gene: TRBV28; d_gene: NA; abundance: NA; j_gene: TRBJ1-4; len: 13; CDR3aa: CASLGRREEKLFF; CDR3nt: TGTGCCAGTCTGGGCCGCCGGGAGGAAAAACTGTTTTTT
v_gene: TRBV5-1; d_gene: NA; abundance: NA; j_gene: TRBJ1-1; len: 14; CDR3aa: CASTQGVRNTEAFF; CDR3nt: TGCGCCAGCACCCAAGGAGTCCGGAACACTGAAGCTTTCTTT
v_gene: TRBV5-1; d_gene: TRBD1; abundance: once; j_gene: TRBJ2-7; len: 14; CDR3aa: CASRPRDRAYEQYF; CDR3nt: TGCGCCAGCAGACCCCGGGACAGGGCCTACGAGCAGTACTTC
v_gene: TRBV5-1; d_gene: NA; abundance: NA; j_gene: TRBJ1-2; len: 12; CDR3aa: CASSRTGNGYTF; CDR3nt: TGCGCCAGCAGTCGAACAGGGAACGGCTACACCTTC
v_gene: TRBV30; d_gene: NA; abundance: NA; j_gene: TRBJ2-1; len: 15; CDR3aa: CAWSGSLSSYNEQFF; CDR3nt: TGTGCCTGGAGTGGATCACTTAGCTCCTACAATGAGCAGTTCTTC
v_gene: TRBV4-1; d_gene: TRBD2; abundance: NA; j_gene: TRBJ2-5; len: 17; CDR3aa: CASSQVGQRGGKETQYF; CDR3nt: TGCGCCAGCAGCCAAGTTGGCCAGCGGGGGGGCAAAGAGACCCAGTACTTC
v_gene: TRBV30; d_gene: NA; abundance: NA; j_gene: TRBJ2-3; len: 15; CDR3aa: CAWSRSGLTGDTQYF; CDR3nt: TGTGCCTGGAGTAGGAGCGGTTTGACGGGTGATACGCAGTATTTT
v_gene: TRBV10-3; d_gene: NA; abundance: NA; j_gene: TRBJ2-5; len: 18; CDR3aa: CAISEASSVMAFQETQYF; CDR3nt: TGTGCCATCAGTGAGGCCTCTAGCGTGATGGCCTTCCAAGAGACCCAGTACTTC
v_gene: TRBV28; d_gene: TRBD1; abundance: few; j_gene: TRBJ1-1; len: 15; CDR3aa: CASSPRRTGWSEAFF; CDR3nt: TGTGCCAGCAGTCCACGCCGGACAGGGTGGAGTGAAGCTTTCTTT
v_gene: TRBV18; d_gene: TRBD1; abundance: NA; j_gene: TRBJ2-1; len: 14; CDR3aa: CASSPGGQILEQFF; CDR3nt: TGTGCCAGCTCACCAGGGGGACAGATCCTTGAGCAGTTCTTC
v_gene: TRBV12-3/TRBV12-4; d_gene: NA; abundance: NA; j_gene: TRBJ2-5; len: 12; CDR3aa: CASSLPPETQYF; CDR3nt: TGTGCCAGCAGTCTCCCCCCGGAGACCCAGTACTTC
v_gene: TRBV7-2; d_gene: NA; abundance: NA; j_gene: TRBJ1-6; len: 13; CDR3aa: CASRGSPNSPLHF; CDR3nt: TGTGCCAGCAGGGGGAGCCCTAATTCACCCCTCCACTTT
v_gene: TRBV11-2; d_gene: NA; abundance: few; j_gene: TRBJ2-7; len: 13; CDR3aa: CASSLAGGIEQYF; CDR3nt: TGTGCCAGCAGCTTAGCAGGCGGGATCGAGCAGTACTTC
v_gene: TRBV10-1; d_gene: TRBD2; abundance: once; j_gene: TRBJ2-5; len: 16; CDR3aa: CASSESRLAGVQTQYF; CDR3nt: TGCGCCAGCAGTGAGTCAAGACTAGCGGGAGTTCAGACCCAGTACTTC
v_gene: TRBV7-6; d_gene: NA; abundance: NA; j_gene: TRBJ2-7; len: 13; CDR3aa: CASSKESSYEQYF; CDR3nt: TGTGCCAGCAGTAAGGAGAGCTCCTACGAGCAGTACTTC
v_gene: TRBV6-2/TRBV6-3; d_gene: NA; abundance: NA; j_gene: TRBJ1-1; len: 17; CDR3aa: CASSYSPGAGPNTEAFF; CDR3nt: TGTGCCAGCAGTTACTCCCCGGGAGCCGGCCCTAACACTGAAGCTTTCTTT
v_gene: TRBV7-8; d_gene: NA; abundance: NA; j_gene: TRBJ2-3; len: 15; CDR3aa: CASRLRTTNTDTQYF; CDR3nt: TGTGCCAGCAGGCTGAGGACTACCAACACAGATACGCAGTATTTT
v_gene: TRBV5-1; d_gene: TRBD1; abundance: NA; j_gene: TRBJ2-3; len: 16; CDR3aa: CASSSRQGGSPDTQYF; CDR3nt: TGCGCCAGCAGCAGCAGACAGGGGGGTTCCCCAGATACGCAGTATTTT
v_gene: TRBV5-4; d_gene: NA; abundance: few; j_gene: TRBJ1-6; len: 14; CDR3aa: CASSRGGGDSPLHF; CDR3nt: TGTGCCAGCAGCCGGGGGGGTGGGGATTCACCCCTCCACTTT
v_gene: TRBV5-1; d_gene: NA; abundance: NA; j_gene: TRBJ2-1; len: 16; CDR3aa: CASSSEGTASYNEQFF; CDR3nt: TGCGCCAGCAGCTCGGAGGGGACTGCCTCCTACAATGAGCAGTTCTTC
v_gene: TRBV28; d_gene: TRBD2; abundance: NA; j_gene: TRBJ2-7; len: 16; CDR3aa: CASSLGTSGVSYEQYF; CDR3nt: TGTGCCAGCAGTTTAGGGACTAGCGGGGTCTCCTACGAGCAGTACTTC
v_gene: TRBV6-2/TRBV6-3; d_gene: TRBD2; abundance: NA; j_gene: TRBJ2-2; len: 15; CDR3aa: CASSSYGAGAGELFF; CDR3nt: TGTGCCAGCAGCTCCTACGGGGCGGGGGCCGGGGAGCTGTTTTTT
v_gene: TRBV20-1; d_gene: TRBD1; abundance: NA; j_gene: TRBJ1-6; len: 11; CDR3aa: CSVNNRGPLHF; CDR3nt: TGCAGTGTTAACAACAGGGGTCCCCTCCACTTT
v_gene: TRBV15; d_gene: NA; abundance: NA; j_gene: TRBJ2-5; len: 13; CDR3aa: CATSRDRQGTQYF; CDR3nt: TGTGCCACCAGCAGGGACCGGCAGGGGACCCAGTACTTC
v_gene: TRBV6-5; d_gene: NA; abundance: NA; j_gene: TRBJ2-3; len: 14; CDR3aa: CASRWADRTDTQYF; CDR3nt: TGTGCCAGCAGATGGGCAGACCGCACAGATACGCAGTATTTT
v_gene: TRBV18; d_gene: TRBD1; abundance: few; j_gene: TRBJ1-1; len: 14; CDR3aa: CASSAGTASTEAFF; CDR3nt: TGTGCCAGCTCGGCCGGGACAGCGAGCACTGAAGCTTTCTTT
v_gene: TRBV9; d_gene: NA; abundance: NA; j_gene: TRBJ1-1; len: 13; CDR3aa: CASRKGAQDEAFF; CDR3nt: TGTGCCAGCAGGAAGGGAGCGCAGGATGAAGCTTTCTTT
v_gene: TRBV19; d_gene: NA; abundance: NA; j_gene: TRBJ1-2; len: 15; CDR3aa: CASSIGSGLNYGYTF; CDR3nt: TGTGCCAGTAGTATTGGATCAGGGCTGAACTATGGCTACACCTTC
v_gene: TRBV19; d_gene: NA; abundance: once; j_gene: TRBJ2-5; len: 16; CDR3aa: CASSIGQTGLRETQYF; CDR3nt: TGTGCCAGTAGTATTGGGCAGACAGGACTTCGGGAGACCCAGTACTTC
v_gene: TRBV7-2; d_gene: NA; abundance: NA; j_gene: TRBJ1-1; len: 13; CDR3aa: CASSLEPNTEAFF; CDR3nt: TGTGCCAGCAGCTTAGAGCCGAACACTGAAGCTTTCTTT
v_gene: TRBV27; d_gene: TRBD2; abundance: NA; j_gene: TRBJ2-7; len: 13; CDR3aa: CASSLAGGREQYF; CDR3nt: TGTGCCAGCAGTTTAGCGGGAGGTCGCGAGCAGTACTTC
v_gene: TRBV11-1; d_gene: NA; abundance: NA; j_gene: TRBJ2-3; len: 15; CDR3aa: CASSLSGLFTDTQYF; CDR3nt: TGTGCCAGCAGCTTATCGGGACTCTTCACAGATACGCAGTATTTT
v_gene: TRBV2; d_gene: TRBD2; abundance: NA; j_gene: TRBJ2-1; len: 16; CDR3aa: CASSDDSGSSYNEQFF; CDR3nt: TGTGCCAGCAGTGATGATAGCGGGTCCTCCTACAATGAGCAGTTCTTC
v_gene: TRBV5-7; d_gene: TRBD1; abundance: once; j_gene: TRBJ2-7; len: 13; CDR3aa: CASSRDRAHEQYF; CDR3nt: TGTGCCAGCAGCCGGGACAGGGCCCACGAGCAGTACTTC
v_gene: TRBV28; d_gene: TRBD2; abundance: NA; j_gene: TRBJ2-1; len: 13; CDR3aa: CAIQRGGSNEQFF; CDR3nt: TGTGCCATCCAGCGGGGCGGTTCCAATGAGCAGTTCTTC
v_gene: TRBV3-1/TRBV3-2; d_gene: NA; abundance: NA; j_gene: TRBJ1-5; len: 14; CDR3aa: CASSQSSQGPPQHF; CDR3nt: TGTGCCAGCAGCCAATCATCACAGGGTCCACCCCAGCATTTT
v_gene: TRBV15; d_gene: TRBD1; abundance: many; j_gene: TRBJ1-4; len: 16; CDR3aa: CATSRSLDRVAEKLFF; CDR3nt: TGTGCCACCAGCAGATCTTTAGACAGGGTCGCCGAAAAACTGTTTTTT
v_gene: TRBV5-1; d_gene: NA; abundance: few; j_gene: TRBJ1-1; len: 13; CDR3aa: CASRTEPNTEAFF; CDR3nt: TGCGCCAGCAGGACAGAACCGAACACTGAAGCTTTCTTT
v_gene: TRBV29-1; d_gene: NA; abundance: few; j_gene: TRBJ1-1; len: 15; CDR3aa: CSVQDLQGMNTEAFF; CDR3nt: TGCAGCGTTCAAGATTTACAGGGAATGAACACTGAAGCTTTCTTT
v_gene: TRBV24-1; d_gene: TRBD1; abundance: NA; j_gene: TRBJ1-3; len: 15; CDR3aa: CATSDSGTAGNTIYF; CDR3nt: TGTGCCACCAGTGATTCCGGGACAGCTGGAAACACCATATATTTT
v_gene: TRBV7-2; d_gene: TRBD2; abundance: NA; j_gene: TRBJ2-7; len: 15; CDR3aa: CASSPSGLGFFGQYF; CDR3nt: TGTGCCAGCAGCCCTTCGGGACTAGGGTTTTTTGGGCAGTACTTC
v_gene: TRBV19; d_gene: NA; abundance: NA; j_gene: TRBJ1-2; len: 13; CDR3aa: CASSIDSNYGYTF; CDR3nt: TGTGCCAGTAGTATTGACTCGAACTATGGCTACACCTTC
v_gene: TRBV9; d_gene: NA; abundance: NA; j_gene: TRBJ2-2; len: 14; CDR3aa: CASSVRTNTGELFF; CDR3nt: TGTGCCAGCAGCGTAAGGACTAACACCGGGGAGCTGTTTTTT